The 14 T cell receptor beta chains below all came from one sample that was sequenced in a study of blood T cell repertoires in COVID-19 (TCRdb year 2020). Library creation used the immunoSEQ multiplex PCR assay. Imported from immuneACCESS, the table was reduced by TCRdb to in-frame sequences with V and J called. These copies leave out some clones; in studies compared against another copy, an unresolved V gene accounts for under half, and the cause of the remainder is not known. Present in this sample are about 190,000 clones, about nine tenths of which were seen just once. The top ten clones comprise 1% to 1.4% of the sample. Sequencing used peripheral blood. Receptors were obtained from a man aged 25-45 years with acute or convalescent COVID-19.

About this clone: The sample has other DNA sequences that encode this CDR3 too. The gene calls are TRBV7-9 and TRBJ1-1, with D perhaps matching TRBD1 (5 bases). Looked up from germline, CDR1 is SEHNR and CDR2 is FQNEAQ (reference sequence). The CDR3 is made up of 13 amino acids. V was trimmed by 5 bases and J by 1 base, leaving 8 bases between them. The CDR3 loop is CASSPTANTEAFF. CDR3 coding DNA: TGTGCCAGCAGCCCGACAGCGAACACTGAAGCTTTCTTT. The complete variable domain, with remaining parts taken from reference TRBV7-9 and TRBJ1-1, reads DTGVSQNPRHKITKRGQNVTFRCDPISEHNRLYWYRQTLGQGPEFLTYFQNEAQLEKSRLLSDRFSAERPKGSFSTLEIQRTEQGDSAMYLCASSPTANTEAFFGQGTRLTVV.

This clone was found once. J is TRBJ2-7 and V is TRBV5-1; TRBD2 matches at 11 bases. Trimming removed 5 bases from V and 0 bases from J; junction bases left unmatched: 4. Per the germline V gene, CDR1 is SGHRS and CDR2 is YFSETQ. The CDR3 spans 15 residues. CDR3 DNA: TGCGCCAGCAGGGAACTAGCGGGGGCCTCCTACGAGCAGTACTTC. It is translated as CASRELAGASYEQYF. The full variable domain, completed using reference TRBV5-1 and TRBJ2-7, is KAGVTQTPRYLIKTRGQQVTLSCSPISGHRSVSWYQQTPGQGLQFLFEYFSETQRNKGNFPGRFSGRQFSNSRSEMNVSTLELGDSALYLCASRELAGASYEQYFGPGTRLTVT.

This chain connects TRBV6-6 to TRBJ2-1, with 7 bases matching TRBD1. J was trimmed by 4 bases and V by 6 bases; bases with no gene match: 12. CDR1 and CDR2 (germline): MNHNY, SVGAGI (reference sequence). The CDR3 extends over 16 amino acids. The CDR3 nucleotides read TGTGCCAGCAGCTCCTTGGACAGGAAGCATTACAATGAGCAGTTCTTC. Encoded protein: CASSSLDRKHYNEQFF.

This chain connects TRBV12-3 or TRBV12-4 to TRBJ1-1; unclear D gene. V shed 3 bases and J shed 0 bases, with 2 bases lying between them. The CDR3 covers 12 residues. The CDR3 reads CASSFMNTEAFF. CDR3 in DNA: TGTGCCAGCAGTTTTATGAACACTGAAGCTTTCTTT.

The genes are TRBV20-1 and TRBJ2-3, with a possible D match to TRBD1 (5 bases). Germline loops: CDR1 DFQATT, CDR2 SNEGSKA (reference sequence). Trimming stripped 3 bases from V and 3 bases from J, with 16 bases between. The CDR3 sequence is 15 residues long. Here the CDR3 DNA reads TGCAGTGCTAGTCATGGGGCAGGGATGACAGATACGCAGTATTTT. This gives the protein CSASHGAGMTDTQYF.

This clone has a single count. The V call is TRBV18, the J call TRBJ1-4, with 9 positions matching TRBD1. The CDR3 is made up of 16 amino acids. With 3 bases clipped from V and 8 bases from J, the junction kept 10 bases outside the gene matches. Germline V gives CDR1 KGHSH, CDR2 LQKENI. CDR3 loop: CASSPLTGTGREKLFF. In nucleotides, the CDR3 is TGTGCCAGCTCACCGTTAACCGGGACAGGGCGCGAAAAACTGTTTTTT.

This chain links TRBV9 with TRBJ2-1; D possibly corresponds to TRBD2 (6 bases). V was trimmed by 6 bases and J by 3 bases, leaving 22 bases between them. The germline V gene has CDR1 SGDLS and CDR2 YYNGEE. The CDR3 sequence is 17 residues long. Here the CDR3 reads CASNKGKPGLYYNEQFF. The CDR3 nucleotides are TGTGCCAGCAATAAAGGGAAACCGGGACTCTACTACAATGAGCAGTTCTTC.

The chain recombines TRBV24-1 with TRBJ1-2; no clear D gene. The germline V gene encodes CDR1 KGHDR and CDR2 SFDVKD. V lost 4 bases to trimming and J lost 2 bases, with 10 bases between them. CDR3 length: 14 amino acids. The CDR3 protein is CATSDLGRNYGYTF. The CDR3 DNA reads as TGTGCCACCAGTGACCTCGGGAGGAACTATGGCTACACCTTC.

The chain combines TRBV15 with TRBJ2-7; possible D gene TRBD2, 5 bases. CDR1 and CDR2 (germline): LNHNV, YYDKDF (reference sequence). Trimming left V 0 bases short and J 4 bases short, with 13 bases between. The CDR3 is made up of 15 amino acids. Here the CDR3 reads CATSRDRGILYEQYF. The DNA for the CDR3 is TGTGCCACCAGCAGAGATCGAGGGATACTTTACGAGCAGTACTTC.

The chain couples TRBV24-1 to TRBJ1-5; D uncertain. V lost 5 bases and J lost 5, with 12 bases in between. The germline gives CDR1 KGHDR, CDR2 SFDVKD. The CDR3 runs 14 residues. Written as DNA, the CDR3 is TGTGCCACCAGTGCCCTAGAACGGGATCAGCCCCAGCATTTT. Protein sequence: CATSALERDQPQHF.

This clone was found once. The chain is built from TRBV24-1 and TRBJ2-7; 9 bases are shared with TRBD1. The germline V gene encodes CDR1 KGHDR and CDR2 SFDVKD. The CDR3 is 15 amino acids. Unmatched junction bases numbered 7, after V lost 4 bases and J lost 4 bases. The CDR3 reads CATSDPGTGSYEQYF. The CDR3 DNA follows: TGTGCCACCAGTGACCCCGGGACAGGGTCGTACGAGCAGTACTTC.

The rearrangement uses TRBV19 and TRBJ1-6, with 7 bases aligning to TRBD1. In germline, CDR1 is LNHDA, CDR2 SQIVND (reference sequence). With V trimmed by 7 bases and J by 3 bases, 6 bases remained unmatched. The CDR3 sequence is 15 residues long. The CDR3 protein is CASTPRTGYNSPLHF. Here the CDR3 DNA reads TGTGCCAGTACCCCAAGGACAGGCTATAATTCACCCCTCCACTTT.

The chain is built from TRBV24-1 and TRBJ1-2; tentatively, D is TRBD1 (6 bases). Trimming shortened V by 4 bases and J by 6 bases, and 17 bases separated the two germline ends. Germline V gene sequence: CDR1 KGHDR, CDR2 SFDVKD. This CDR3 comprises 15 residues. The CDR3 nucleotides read TGTGCCACCAGTGACTCTAGGGGGGGGCGGAATGGCTACACCTTC. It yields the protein CATSDSRGGRNGYTF.

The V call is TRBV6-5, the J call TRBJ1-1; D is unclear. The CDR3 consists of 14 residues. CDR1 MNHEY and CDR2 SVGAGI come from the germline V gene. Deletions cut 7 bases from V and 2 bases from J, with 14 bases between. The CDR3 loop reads CASTRGPGNTEAFF. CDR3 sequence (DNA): TGTGCCAGCACGCGAGGCCCGGGAAACACTGAAGCTTTCTTT.